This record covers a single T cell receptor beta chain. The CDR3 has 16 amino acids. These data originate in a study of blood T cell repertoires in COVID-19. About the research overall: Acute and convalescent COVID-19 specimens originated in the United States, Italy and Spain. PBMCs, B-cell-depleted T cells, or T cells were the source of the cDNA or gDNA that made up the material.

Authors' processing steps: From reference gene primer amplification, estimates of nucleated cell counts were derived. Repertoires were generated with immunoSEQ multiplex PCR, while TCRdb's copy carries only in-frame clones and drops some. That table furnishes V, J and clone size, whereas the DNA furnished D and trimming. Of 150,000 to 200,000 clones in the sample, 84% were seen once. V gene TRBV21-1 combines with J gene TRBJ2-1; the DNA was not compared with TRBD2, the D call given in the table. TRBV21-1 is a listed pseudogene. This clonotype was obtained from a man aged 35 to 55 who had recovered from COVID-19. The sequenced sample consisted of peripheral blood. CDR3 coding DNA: TGTGCCAGCAGCAAGAAGGGGGGGGAGGACTACAATGAGCAGTTCTTC. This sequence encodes CASSKKGGEDYNEQFF.